This TCR beta chain was recovered during a study of regulatory T cells in long-lasting Graves disease. Library construction for TCR beta used iRepertoire HTBI primers and Arm-PCR of CDR3 regions. TCRdb reprocessed the multiplex PCR reads via MiXCR and lists one record per CDR3 protein. The data hold fewer than 500,000 distinct CDR3 sequences, with around 15% observed a single time. The germline gives CDR1 SGHRS, CDR2 YFSETQ. The CDR3 is made up of 13 amino acids. Trimming cost V 7 bases and J 5 bases, with 15 bases left between them. In the case of this clonotype: It may be a read error: a sequence one base away is much more abundant.

Time point meaning: newly diagnosed GD, antithyroid drugs for less than 3 months. The TCR library was made from RNA extracted from PBMCs. The sample was also reused in another study, on T cells in Graves' hyperthyroidism and ophthalmopathy.

Sequenced material: peripheral blood mononuclear cells (PBMCs), taken at new diagnosis, from a patient treated with antithyroid drugs. The chain has TRBV5-1 and TRBJ1-1; D possibly corresponds to TRBD1 (5 bases). The sequence derives from a man aged 35-49 years with Graves disease. CDR3 region: CASGRDEYTEAFF. The CDR3 DNA reads TGCGCCAGCGGCCGGGACGAGTATACTGAAGCTTTCTTT.